These 27 T cell receptor beta chains were all obtained from the same sample, sequenced in a study of T cells in Graves' hyperthyroidism and ophthalmopathy. RNA transcripts yielded amplified TCR beta CDR3 regions. The study used the HTBI primer set for a first-round RT-PCR of the TCR CDR3. TCRdb processed the multiplex PCR reads anew with MiXCR; each CDR3 protein has one entry. The sample carries almost 500,000 distinct CDR3 sequences, 20% to 25% recorded once. Sequenced input: blood. These receptors were obtained from a woman between 65 and 79 years old with Graves' ophthalmopathy.

This clonotype has only a few counts. This chain joins TRBV24-1 and TRBJ2-7; maybe TRBD2 (6 bases). Germline V CDR1 and CDR2: KGHDR, SFDVKD. V dropped 9 bases and J dropped 1 base, with 15 bases sitting between them. CDR3 length: 14 amino acids. The CDR3 spells CATPGTHNSYEQYF. CDR3 sequence (DNA): TGTGCCACCCCGGGGACTCATAATTCCTACGAGCAGTACTTC.

The chain links TRBV5-6 to TRBJ2-1, with 9 bases fitting TRBD1. The CDR3 extends over 15 amino acids. V lost 5 bases, J lost 7 bases, and 10 bases stayed unmatched. Germline loops: CDR1 SGHDT, CDR2 YYEEEE. CDR3 sequence: CASSLAGTGPNEQFF. CDR3 nucleotide sequence: TGTGCCAGCAGTCTTGCCGGGACAGGGCCGAATGAGCAGTTCTTC. The full variable domain, rest sourced from reference TRBV5-6 and TRBJ2-1, is DAGVTQSPTHLIKTRGQQVTLRCSPKSGHDTVSWYQQALGQGPQFIFQYYEEEERQRGNFPDRFSGHQFPNYSSELNVNALLLGDSALYLCASSLAGTGPNEQFFGPGTRLTVL.

This clonotype was seen only a few times. In nucleotides, the CDR3 is TGCAGTGCTTTAGGAGATTTCAATGAGCAGTTCTTC. The encoded protein is CSALGDFNEQFF. This sequence joins TRBV20-1 and TRBJ2-1; no firm D call. Germline CDR1 is DFQATT and CDR2 is SNEGSKA (reference sequence). V was shortened by 5 bases and J by 6 bases, with 11 bases between the two germline ends. CDR3 length equals 12 residues.

This clonotype has just a few counts. The V and J genes are TRBV11-2 and TRBJ2-1; possible D gene TRBD1, 6 bases. V lost 5 bases and J lost 1, with 15 bases in between. CDR1 is SGHAT, CDR2 FQNNGV, per germline. The CDR3 is 16 amino acids. CDR3 coding DNA: TGTGCCAGCAGCATTTACCGGGACATGTCCTACAATGAGCAGTTCTTC. This sequence encodes CASSIYRDMSYNEQFF.

This chain links TRBV9 with TRBJ1-2; D unresolved. Trimming took 4 bases from V and 4 from J, leaving 11 bases between them. This CDR3 comprises 13 residues. Germline V gene sequence: CDR1 SGDLS, CDR2 YYNGEE. The CDR3 region has the DNA TGTGCCAGCAGCCTTAGTAGCACCTATGGCTACACCTTC. Amino acids: CASSLSSTYGYTF.

This clonotype occurred a few times. This chain links TRBV11-2 with TRBJ1-2; 7 bases line up with TRBD1. The CDR3 has 15 amino acids. In germline, CDR1 is SGHAT, CDR2 FQNNGV. Unmatched junction bases numbered 15, after V lost 7 bases and J lost 7 bases. The CDR3 DNA sequence: TGTGCCAGCACCTCAGGGGGTTTAGGGAAGCCTGGCTACACCTTC. Residues: CASTSGGLGKPGYTF.

The V call is TRBV19, the J call TRBJ1-4; no reliable D call. The germline V gene has CDR1 LNHDA and CDR2 SQIVND (reference sequence). There are 13 residues in the CDR3. The V end was cut by 5 bases, the J end by 4 bases, with 8 bases between. DNA for the CDR3: TGTGCCAGTAGTTTCGGTCTTAATGAAAAACTGTTTTTT. This gives the protein CASSFGLNEKLFF. The complete variable domain, with remaining parts taken from reference TRBV19 and TRBJ1-4, reads DGGITQSPKYLFRKEGQNVTLSCEQNLNHDAMYWYRQDPGQGLRLIYYSQIVNDFQKGDIAEGYSVSREKKESFPLTVTSAQKNPTAFYLCASSFGLNEKLFFGSGTQLSVL.

A few counts support this clonotype. The chain is built from TRBV20-1 and TRBJ2-7; TRBD2 agrees at 11 bases. This CDR3 spans 12 amino acids. Looked up from germline, CDR1 is DFQATT and CDR2 is SNEGSKA (reference sequence). Trimming at V came to 8 bases and at J to 4 bases, leaving 4 bases not matched to a gene. The CDR3 nucleotides read TGCAGTACAGGGACTAGCGGATACGAGCAGTACTTC. Translated, it gives CSTGTSGYEQYF.

This clonotype was counted once. The V call is TRBV5-1, the J call TRBJ1-6; weak D call: TRBD1 (5 bases). Looked up from germline, CDR1 is SGHRS and CDR2 is YFSETQ. The CDR3 loop spans 15 amino acids. V lost 3 bases to trimming and J lost 7 bases, with 14 bases between them. This CDR3 reads CASSSHEGFNSPLHF. CDR3 nucleotides: TGCGCCAGCAGCTCCCATGAGGGGTTCAATTCACCCCTCCACTTT. The complete variable domain, with remaining parts taken from reference TRBV5-1 and TRBJ1-6, reads KAGVTQTPRYLIKTRGQQVTLSCSPISGHRSVSWYQQTPGQGLQFLFEYFSETQRNKGNFPGRFSGRQFSNSRSEMNVSTLELGDSALYLCASSSHEGFNSPLHFGNGTRLTVT.

This clonotype was observed many times. This rearrangement joins TRBV2 to TRBJ1-1; 8 bases are a match to TRBD1. The ends lost 0 bases at V and 3 bases at J; junction bases unmatched: 6. The CDR3 is 16 amino acids. Looked up from germline, CDR1 is SNHLY and CDR2 is FYNNEI. CDR3 sequence: CASSEADRARYTEAFF. As DNA, the CDR3 is TGTGCCAGCAGTGAAGCGGACAGGGCGAGATACACTGAAGCTTTCTTT.

In its sample, this clonotype was seen a few times. The chain uses TRBV19 and TRBJ1-1, with 10 bases identical to TRBD1. The V gene end was trimmed by 7 bases and the J gene end by 0 bases; junction bases not matched to a gene: 2. This CDR3 region has 14 residues. Germline V lookup: CDR1 LNHDA, CDR2 SQIVND (reference sequence). CDR3 coding DNA: TGTGCCAGTATAGACAGGGGGCTGAACACTGAAGCTTTCTTT. Its translation is CASIDRGLNTEAFF.

J is TRBJ1-1 and V is TRBV30; D gene uncertain. Looked up from germline, CDR1 is GTSNPN and CDR2 is SVGIG (reference sequence). The V and J ends lost 2 bases and 3 bases respectively, with 10 bases between them. This CDR3 is built from 13 residues. This chain's CDR3 is CAWSFRTYTEAFF. In DNA, the CDR3 is TGTGCCTGGAGTTTCAGGACCTACACTGAAGCTTTCTTT. The full variable domain, rest sourced from reference TRBV30 and TRBJ1-1, is SQTIHQWPATLVQPVGSPLSLECTVEGTSNPNLYWYRQAAGRGLQLLFYSVGIGQISSEVPQNLSASRPQDRQFILSSKKLLLSDSGFYLCAWSFRTYTEAFFGQGTRLTVV.

This clonotype turned up a few times. This chain joins TRBV15 and TRBJ1-1, with a possible D match to TRBD1 (5 bases). From germline, CDR1 is LNHNV and CDR2 YYDKDF (reference sequence). Between the trimmed V and J ends, which lost 1 base and 5 bases, there was a span of 5 bases. There are 12 residues in the CDR3. CDR3 amino acids: CATSRGGTEAFF. In DNA, the CDR3 is TGTGCCACCAGCAGAGGGGGGACTGAAGCTTTCTTT.

The chain carries TRBV19 and TRBJ2-1; 10 bases agree with TRBD2. Germline-derived CDR1 and CDR2 are LNHDA and SQIVND (reference sequence). With V trimmed by 1 base and J by 12 bases, 6 bases remained unmatched. The CDR3 sequence is 14 residues long. CDR3 region: CASSIGDIAGGQFF. Here the CDR3 DNA reads TGTGCCAGTAGTATAGGTGACATAGCGGGAGGGCAGTTCTTC.

In regard to this clonotype: This could be a read error, since a much larger clone is one nucleotide away. The chain couples TRBV7-9 to TRBJ2-1; 9 nucleotides align to TRBD2. CDR1 is SEHNR, CDR2 FQNEAQ, per germline (reference sequence). V was pared by 4 bases and J by 6 bases, with 4 bases of the junction left unmatched. CDR3 length equals 14 residues. CDR3 loop: CASSYGTSPNEQFF. The DNA for the CDR3 is TGTGCCAGCAGCTACGGGACTAGCCCCAATGAGCAGTTCTTC.

The V call is TRBV4-3, the J call TRBJ2-1; TRBD2 agrees at 10 bases. Germline V CDR1 and CDR2: LGHNA, YSLEER. This CDR3 is built from 18 residues. With 0 bases clipped from V and 3 bases from J, the junction kept 8 bases outside the gene matches. In DNA, the CDR3 is TGCGCCAGCAGCCAAGACCGGACTAGCGGCCTCTACTACAATGAGCAGTTCTTC. This codes for CASSQDRTSGLYYNEQFF.

This clonotype appeared a few times. The V and J genes are TRBV6-6 and TRBJ1-3; no definite D call. There are 18 residues in the CDR3. Germline V gives CDR1 MNHNY, CDR2 SVGAGI (reference sequence). V lost 0 bases and J lost 0, with 15 bases in between. CDR3 DNA sequence: TGTGCCAGCAGTTACTCGATTTTAGCCCCCCTCTCTGGAAACACCATATATTTT. Protein product: CASSYSILAPLSGNTIYF.

The rearrangement joins TRBV7-9 to TRBJ1-2, with D possibly TRBD1 on 6 matching bases. Germline V lookup: CDR1 SEHNR, CDR2 FQNEAQ (reference sequence). CDR3 length equals 17 residues. V lost 5 bases, J lost 4 bases, and 23 bases lay in between. CDR3 sequence reads: CASSTESGTNHIYGYTF. Here the CDR3 DNA reads TGTGCCAGCAGCACCGAATCCGGGACAAATCACATCTATGGCTACACCTTC.

This clonotype has just a few counts. J is TRBJ1-2 and V is TRBV28, with D perhaps TRBD1 (5 bases). The CDR3 runs 14 residues. Germline loops: CDR1 MDHEN, CDR2 SYDVKM. V lost 4 bases and J 10 bases, leaving 19 bases between the germline ends. The CDR3 is CASSYTGTAPFYTF. The CDR3 coding sequence is TGTGCCAGCAGTTACACCGGGACGGCTCCTTTCTACACCTTC.

This clonotype was observed a few times. V usage is TRBV2 and J usage is TRBJ2-1; 12 bases line up with TRBD2. There are 19 residues in the CDR3. V shed 4 bases, J shed 3 bases, and the junction held 13 bases outside the gene matches. Per germline, CDR1 SNHLY and CDR2 FYNNEI. CDR3 residues: CASSGLGLAGSYDYNEQFF. The CDR3 DNA follows: TGTGCCAGCAGTGGTCTCGGACTAGCGGGATCATACGACTACAATGAGCAGTTCTTC.

The gene calls are TRBV6-2 or TRBV6-3 and TRBJ1-6, with no clear D. The CDR3 loop spans 13 amino acids. Looked up from germline, CDR1 is MNHEY and CDR2 is SVGEGT. The ends were cut back, 2 bases at V and 7 bases at J, with 6 bases in the middle. DNA for the CDR3: TGTGCCAGCAGTTACCAATTCAATTCACCCCTCCACTTT. It yields the protein CASSYQFNSPLHF.

This clonotype was counted many times. V is TRBV28 and J is TRBJ1-2; no clear D gene. This CDR3 is 13 amino acids long. Germline CDR1 MDHEN, CDR2 SYDVKM. V was trimmed by 2 bases and J by 3 bases, leaving 7 bases between them. As DNA, the CDR3 is TGTGCCAGCAGTTTAACCAGAGACTATGGCTACACCTTC. As protein: CASSLTRDYGYTF.

The table lists this clonotype with a count of one. This chain links TRBV5-1 with TRBJ1-2, with D tentatively TRBD1 (5 bases). Germline CDR1 SGHRS, CDR2 YFSETQ. The CDR3 runs 16 residues. Trimming left V 0 bases short and J 0 bases short, with 12 bases between. CDR3 sequence reads: CASSLGGLQANYGYTF. The CDR3 DNA sequence: TGCGCCAGCAGCTTGGGGGGACTTCAAGCTAACTATGGCTACACCTTC.

This clonotype was detected a few times. This chain links TRBV5-1 with TRBJ2-7, with D maybe TRBD2 (5 bases). The germline gives CDR1 SGHRS, CDR2 YFSETQ. The CDR3 length is 15 residues. V was trimmed by 2 bases and J by 4 bases, leaving 16 bases between them. CDR3 bases: TGCGCCAGCAGCTTCCAGTCGCGGGCCGAGTACGAGCAGTACTTC. Protein product: CASSFQSRAEYEQYF.

This clonotype was observed a few times. This rearrangement joins TRBV10-3 to TRBJ1-5; D not resolved. V shed 3 bases and J shed 5 bases, with 5 bases lying between them. This CDR3 comprises 12 residues. Germline lookup yields CDR1 ENHRY and CDR2 SYGVKD. The CDR3 here is CAISESDQPQHF. The DNA of the CDR3 is TGTGCCATCAGTGAATCGGATCAGCCCCAGCATTTT.

The table lists this clonotype with many counts. The chain links TRBV11-2 to TRBJ2-7, with D perhaps matching TRBD2 (5 bases). V was pared by 5 bases and J by 3 bases, with 8 bases between. The CDR3 is 12 residues long. Germline V lookup: CDR1 SGHAT, CDR2 FQNNGV. The CDR3 DNA sequence: TGTGCCAGCAGCAGCGGAAGCTACGAGCAGTACTTC. Its translation is CASSSGSYEQYF.

This clonotype showed up many times. The CDR3 DNA is TGTGCCAGCAGCTTAAAGCTAGCGAGACAAGAGACCCAGTACTTC. Protein sequence: CASSLKLARQETQYF. The chain employs TRBV7-8 and TRBJ2-5, with D maybe TRBD2 (6 bases). V lost 2 bases and J 2 bases, leaving 12 bases between the germline ends. The CDR3 spans 15 residues. The germline V gene encodes CDR1 SGHVS and CDR2 FQNEAQ.